This record concerns one T cell receptor beta chain sequence. Looked up from germline, CDR1 is MNHEY and CDR2 is SMNVEV (reference sequence). V lost 6 bases to trimming and J lost 8 bases; unmatched junction nucleotides: 18. The CDR3 extends over 17 amino acids. These data come from a study of T cells in tuberculosis. Here immunoSEQ multiplex PCR was the method, and the copy in TCRdb shows in-frame clones only, minus some. The repertoire holds about 43,000 clones, with about 94% as singletons. The sequenced sample was PBMCs. The chain employs TRBV27 and TRBJ2-1; 8 bases are a match to TRBD1. The TCR was taken from a donor aged 10 to 29 with latent tuberculosis or without tuberculosis infection. Some clones in this sample may be carry-over from other donors' samples. This CDR3 reads CASSSPLRDRSAYEQFF. CDR3 in DNA: TGTGCCAGCAGCTCACCCCTCCGGGACAGGAGTGCGTATGAGCAGTTCTTC.